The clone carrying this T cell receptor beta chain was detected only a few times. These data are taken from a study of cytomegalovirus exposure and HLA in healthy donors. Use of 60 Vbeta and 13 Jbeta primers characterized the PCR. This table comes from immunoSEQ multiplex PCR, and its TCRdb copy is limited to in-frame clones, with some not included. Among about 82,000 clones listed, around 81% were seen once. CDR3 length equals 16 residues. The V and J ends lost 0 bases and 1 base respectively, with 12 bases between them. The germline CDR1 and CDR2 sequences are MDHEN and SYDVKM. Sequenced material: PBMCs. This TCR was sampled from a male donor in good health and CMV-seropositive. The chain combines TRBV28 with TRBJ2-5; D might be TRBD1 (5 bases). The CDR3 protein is CASSLWAGNGQETQYF. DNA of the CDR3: TGTGCCAGCAGTTTATGGGCAGGGAATGGCCAAGAGACCCAGTACTTC.